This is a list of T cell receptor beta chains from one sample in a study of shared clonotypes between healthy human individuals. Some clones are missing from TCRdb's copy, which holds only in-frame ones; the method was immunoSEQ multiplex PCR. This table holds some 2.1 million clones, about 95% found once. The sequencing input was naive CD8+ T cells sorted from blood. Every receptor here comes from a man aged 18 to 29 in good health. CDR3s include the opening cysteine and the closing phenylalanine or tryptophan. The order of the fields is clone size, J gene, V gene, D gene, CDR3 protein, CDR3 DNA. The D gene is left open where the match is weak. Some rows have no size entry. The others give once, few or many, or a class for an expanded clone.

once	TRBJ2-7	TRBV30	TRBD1	CAWSGTGPYEQYF	TGTGCCTGGAGCGGGACAGGGCCCTACGAGCAGTACTTC
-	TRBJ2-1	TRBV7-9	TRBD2	CASSLGGTRDNEQFF	TGTGCCAGCAGCTTAGGCGGGACTAGAGACAATGAGCAGTTCTTC
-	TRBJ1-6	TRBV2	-	CASSEDREGRNSPLHF	TGTGCCAGCAGTGAAGACAGGGAAGGGAGAAATTCACCCCTCCACTTT
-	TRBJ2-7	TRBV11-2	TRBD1	CASSLGGTAYEQYF	TGTGCCAGCAGCTTAGGAGGGACAGCCTACGAGCAGTACTTC
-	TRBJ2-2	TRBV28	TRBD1	CASSPTMRTGGSGELFF	TGTGCCAGCAGTCCCACCATGAGGACAGGGGGCTCCGGGGAGCTGTTTTTT
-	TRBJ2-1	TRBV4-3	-	CASSQDWSSYNEQFF	TGCGCCAGCAGCCAGGACTGGAGCTCCTACAATGAGCAGTTCTTC
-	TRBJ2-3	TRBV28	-	CASSAPEWGTDTQYF	TGTGCCAGCAGTGCCCCTGAGTGGGGCACAGATACGCAGTATTTT
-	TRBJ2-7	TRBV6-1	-	CASSTHPVTYEQYF	TGTGCCAGCAGTACCCACCCCGTTACCTACGAGCAGTACTTC
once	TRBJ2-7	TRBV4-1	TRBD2	CASSQGPGGLSEQYF	TGCGCCAGCAGCCAAGGACCGGGGGGTTTGTCCGAGCAGTACTTC
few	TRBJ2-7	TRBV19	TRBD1	CASSIGTGVYEQYF	TGTGCCAGTAGTATTGGGACAGGGGTCTACGAGCAGTACTTC
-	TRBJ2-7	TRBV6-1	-	CASSEGPDVSYEQYF	TGTGCCAGCAGTGAAGGGCCCGATGTCTCCTACGAGCAGTACTTC
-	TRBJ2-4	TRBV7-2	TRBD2	CASSLAGGTLNIQYF	TGTGCCAGCAGTCTAGCGGGAGGTACCTTAAACATTCAGTACTTC
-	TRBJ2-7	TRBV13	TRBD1	CASSASTGGRSEQYF	TGTGCCAGCAGCGCTAGTACAGGGGGCAGATCCGAGCAGTACTTC
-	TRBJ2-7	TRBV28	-	CASSLGPPAGPYEQYF	TGTGCCAGCAGTTTAGGTCCCCCCGCCGGCCCCTACGAGCAGTACTTC
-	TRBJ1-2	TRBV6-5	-	CASSYKDTPYGYTF	TGTGCCAGCAGTTACAAGGACACCCCCTATGGCTACACCTTC
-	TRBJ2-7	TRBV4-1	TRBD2	CASSQALAGGEYEQYF	TGCGCCAGCAGCCAAGCTCTAGCGGGAGGCGAGTACGAGCAGTACTTC
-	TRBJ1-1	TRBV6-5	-	CASSRSGGENTEAFF	TGTGCCAGCAGTAGGTCCGGCGGTGAGAACACTGAAGCTTTCTTT
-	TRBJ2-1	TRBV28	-	CASSLLTVGGEQFF	TGTGCCAGCAGTTTATTGACCGTGGGTGGCGAGCAGTTCTTC
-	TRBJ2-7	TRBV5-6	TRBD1	CASSQAGTGSYEQYF	TGTGCCAGCAGCCAAGCCGGGACAGGGTCCTACGAGCAGTACTTC
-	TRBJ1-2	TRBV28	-	CASSLVEGGYGYTF	TGTGCCAGCAGTTTGGTCGAGGGGGGCTATGGCTACACCTTC
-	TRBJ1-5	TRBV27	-	CASSLSALRPQHF	TGTGCCAGCAGTTTGTCGGCCCTCAGGCCCCAGCATTTT
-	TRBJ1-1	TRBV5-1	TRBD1	CASSSMTGFTEAFF	TGCGCCAGCAGCTCGATGACAGGGTTCACTGAAGCTTTCTTT
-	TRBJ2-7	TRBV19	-	CASSIRSGLVEQYF	TGTGCCAGTAGTATCCGGTCAGGGTTGGTCGAGCAGTACTTC
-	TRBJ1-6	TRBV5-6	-	CASSFQTDYNSPLHF	TGTGCCAGCAGCTTCCAGACAGACTATAATTCACCCCTCCACTTT
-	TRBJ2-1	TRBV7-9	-	CASSVGGEQFF	TGTGCCAGCAGCGTGGGAGGTGAGCAGTTCTTC
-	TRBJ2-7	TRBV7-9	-	CASSPLGGSKEQYF	TGTGCCAGCAGCCCTCTGGGTGGGAGTAAGGAGCAGTACTTC
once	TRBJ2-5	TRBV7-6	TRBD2	CASSFFGGGEDQETQYF	TGTGCCAGCAGCTTTTTCGGCGGGGGGGAGGACCAAGAGACCCAGTACTTC
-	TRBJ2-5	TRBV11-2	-	CASSSNGETQYF	TGTGCCAGCAGCTCAAATGGGGAGACCCAGTACTTC
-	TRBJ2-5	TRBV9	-	CASSALGQETQYF	TGTGCCAGCAGCGCGTTGGGGCAAGAGACCCAGTACTTC
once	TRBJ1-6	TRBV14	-	CASSRGAGSPLHF	TGTGCCAGCAGCCGGGGGGCTGGTTCACCCCTCCACTTT
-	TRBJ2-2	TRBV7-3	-	CASSPSGGTGELFF	TGTGCCAGCAGCCCGAGCGGAGGCACCGGGGAGCTGTTTTTT
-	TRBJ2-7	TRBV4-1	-	CASSLRAVNYEQYF	TGCGCCAGCAGCCTCCGAGCGGTGAACTACGAGCAGTACTTC
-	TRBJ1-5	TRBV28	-	CASSLFNQPQHF	TGTGCCAGCAGTCTATTCAATCAGCCCCAGCATTTT
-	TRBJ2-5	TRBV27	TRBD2	CASIGEGETQYF	TGTGCCAGTATAGGGGAGGGGGAGACCCAGTACTTC
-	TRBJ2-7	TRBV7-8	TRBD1	CASSPGQGLGIYEQYF	TGTGCCAGCAGCCCTGGACAGGGGCTGGGAATCTACGAGCAGTACTTC
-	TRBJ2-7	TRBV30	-	CAWTPRVRDEQYF	TGTGCCTGGACCCCGAGGGTCCGGGACGAGCAGTACTTC
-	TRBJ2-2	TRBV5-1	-	CASTLTGELFF	TGCGCCAGCACCCTCACCGGGGAGCTGTTTTTT
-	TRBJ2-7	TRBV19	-	CASSDLLNYEQYF	TGTGCCAGTAGCGACCTCCTCAACTACGAGCAGTACTTC
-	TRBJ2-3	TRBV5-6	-	CASSLGLDSTDTQYF	TGTGCCAGCAGCTTGGGGTTAGATAGCACAGATACGCAGTATTTT
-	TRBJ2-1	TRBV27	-	CASRMEREEQFF	TGTGCCAGCCGGATGGAGAGGGAGGAGCAGTTCTTC
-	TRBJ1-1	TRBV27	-	CASSPLGLLNTEAFF	TGTGCCAGCAGTCCTCTGGGGCTCTTGAACACTGAAGCTTTCTTT
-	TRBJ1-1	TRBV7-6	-	CASSPGVYTEAFF	TGTGCCAGCAGCCCAGGGGTTTACACTGAAGCTTTCTTT
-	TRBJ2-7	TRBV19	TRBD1	CASSIGTGISYEQYF	TGTGCCAGTAGTATCGGGACAGGGATATCCTACGAGCAGTACTTC
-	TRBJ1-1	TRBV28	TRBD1	CASSHRGQGVGTEAFF	TGTGCCAGCAGTCATCGAGGACAGGGGGTAGGGACTGAAGCTTTCTTT
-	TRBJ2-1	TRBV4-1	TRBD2	CASSWTSGSNEQFF	TGCGCCAGCAGCTGGACTAGCGGGAGCAATGAGCAGTTCTTC
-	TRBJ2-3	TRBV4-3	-	CASSQDGFLSTDTQYF	TGCGCCAGCAGCCAAGATGGGTTCCTCAGCACAGATACGCAGTATTTT
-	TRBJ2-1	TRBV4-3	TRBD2	CASSRLFLGEGPRNEQFF	TGCGCCAGCAGCCGCCTCTTCTTAGGGGAGGGCCCGAGGAATGAGCAGTTCTTC
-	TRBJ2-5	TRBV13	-	CASSLEGETQYF	TGTGCCAGCAGCCTAGAAGGGGAGACCCAGTACTTC
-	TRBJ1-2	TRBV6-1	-	CASHTRGGFYGYTF	TGTGCCAGCCACACGAGGGGTGGATTCTATGGCTACACCTTC
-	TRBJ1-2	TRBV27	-	CASSPHQGYGYTF	TGTGCCAGCAGTCCACACCAGGGATATGGCTACACCTTC
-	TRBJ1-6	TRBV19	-	CASKDSSGISPLHF	TGTGCCAGTAAGGATAGTTCGGGGATCTCACCCCTCCACTTT
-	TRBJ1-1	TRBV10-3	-	CAISDPSNTEAFF	TGTGCCATCAGTGACCCGTCTAACACTGAAGCTTTCTTT
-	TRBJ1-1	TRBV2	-	CASSERVGEAFF	TGTGCCAGCAGTGAGAGGGTGGGTGAAGCTTTCTTT
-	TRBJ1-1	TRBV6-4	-	CASSDLRGGYTEAFF	TGTGCCAGCAGTGACTTGAGGGGAGGATACACTGAAGCTTTCTTT